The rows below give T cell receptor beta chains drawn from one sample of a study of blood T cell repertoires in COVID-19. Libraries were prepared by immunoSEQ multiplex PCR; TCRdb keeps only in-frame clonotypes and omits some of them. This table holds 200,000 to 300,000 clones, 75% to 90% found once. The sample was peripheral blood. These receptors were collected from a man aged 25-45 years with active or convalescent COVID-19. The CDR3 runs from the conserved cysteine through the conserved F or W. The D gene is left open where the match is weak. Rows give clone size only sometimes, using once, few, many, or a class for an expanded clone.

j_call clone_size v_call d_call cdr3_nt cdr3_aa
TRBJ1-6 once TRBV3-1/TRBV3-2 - TGTGCCAGCAGCCCAAGAAGGGGTAATTCACCCCTCCACTTT CASSPRRGNSPLHF
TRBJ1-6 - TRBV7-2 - TGTGCCAGCAGCTGGACTACGGAGCATAATTCACCCCTCCACTTT CASSWTTEHNSPLHF
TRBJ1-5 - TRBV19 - TGTGCCAGTAGTACAGAATGGCAGAATAGCAATCAGCCCCAGCATTTT CASSTEWQNSNQPQHF
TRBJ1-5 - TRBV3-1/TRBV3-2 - TGTGCCAGCAGCCAAGGGGCCGGGGCGCGGGGTCAGCCCCAGCATTTT CASSQGAGARGQPQHF
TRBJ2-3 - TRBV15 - TGTGCCACCAGCACCTGGGGGCTAGGCACAGATACGCAGTATTTT CATSTWGLGTDTQYF
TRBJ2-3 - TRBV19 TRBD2 TGTGCCAGTGCTAGCGGGGGTACAGATACGCAGTATTTT CASASGGTDTQYF
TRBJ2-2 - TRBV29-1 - TGCAGCGTTGAAGGGGCAGAGGGAAGGCCAACCGGGGAGCTGTTTTTT CSVEGAEGRPTGELFF
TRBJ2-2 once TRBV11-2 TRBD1 TGTGCCAGCAGCTACAACAGGGGTGCCGGGGAGCTGTTTTTT CASSYNRGAGELFF
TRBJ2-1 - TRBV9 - TGTGCCAGCAGCGTGACCCTGACAGATTACAATGAGCAGTTCTTC CASSVTLTDYNEQFF
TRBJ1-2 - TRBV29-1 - TGCAGCGTCTCTCTCCGCAGGGAAGGCTACACCTTC CSVSLRREGYTF
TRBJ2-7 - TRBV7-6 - TGTGCCAGCAGCCCCCGATTGGAAACGGGGGAGCAGTACTTC CASSPRLETGEQYF
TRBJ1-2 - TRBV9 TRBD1 TGTGCCAGCAGCGGAGGGGGGAACAGGGGGCCCGGCTACACCTTC CASSGGGNRGPGYTF
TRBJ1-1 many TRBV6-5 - TGTGCCAGCAAGAACACAGATAGTCTGAACACTGAAGCTTTCTTT CASKNTDSLNTEAFF
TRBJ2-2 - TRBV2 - TGTGCCAGCAGTGAGAGCGCGGACACCGGGGAGCTGTTTTTT CASSESADTGELFF
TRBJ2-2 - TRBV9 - TGTGCCAGCAGCGTAGGAGGAGGGGCTAGGGCCGGGGAGCTGTTTTTT CASSVGGGARAGELFF
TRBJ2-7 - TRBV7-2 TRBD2 TGTGCCAGCAGCTTATTTGGTCCAGCGGGGGGACCTATCTACGAGCAGTACTTC CASSLFGPAGGPIYEQYF
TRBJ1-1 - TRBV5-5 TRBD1 TGTGCCAGCAGCTGGACAGGGGTTGAGGCTTTCTTT CASSWTGVEAFF
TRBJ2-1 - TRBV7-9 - TGTGCCAGCAGCATGGGGACTTCCTATGAGCAGTTCTTC CASSMGTSYEQFF
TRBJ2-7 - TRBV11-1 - TGTGCCAGCAGCTTGGGGTGGCCAGGAGGATCCGAGCAGTACTTC CASSLGWPGGSEQYF
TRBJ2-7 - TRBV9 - TGTGCCAGCAGCGGCAGGGGAAACCCCTACGAGCAGTACTTC CASSGRGNPYEQYF
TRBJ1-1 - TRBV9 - TGTGCCAGCAGCCCCGTAGCGGACGAAGCTTTCTTT CASSPVADEAFF
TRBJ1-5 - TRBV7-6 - TGTGCCAGCAGCTTAGATACAGGAGTGAATCAGCCCCAGCATTTT CASSLDTGVNQPQHF
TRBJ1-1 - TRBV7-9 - TGTGCCAGCAGCCCCAGGTCGGGAGGGGGGCGAGGGGACACTGAAGCTTTCTTT CASSPRSGGGRGDTEAFF
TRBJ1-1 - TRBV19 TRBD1 TGTGCCAGTAGCCCCACGAACGTTGGGACAGGGGGCACTGAAGCTTTCTTT CASSPTNVGTGGTEAFF
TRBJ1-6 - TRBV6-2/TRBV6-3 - TGTGCCAGCAGTTACGGGGCTAATAATTCACCCCTCCACTTT CASSYGANNSPLHF
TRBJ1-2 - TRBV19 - TGTGCCAGTAGTATAGTCTTTTTATCGGGTGATGGCTACACCTTC CASSIVFLSGDGYTF
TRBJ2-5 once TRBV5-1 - TGCGCCAGCAGCTTGCTCGTGGCGGACCAAGAGACCCAGTACTTC CASSLLVADQETQYF
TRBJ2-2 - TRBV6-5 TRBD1 TGTGCCAGCGGGCGACAGGGGAGTAGCACCGGGGAGCTGTTTTTT CASGRQGSSTGELFF
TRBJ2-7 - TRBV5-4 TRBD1 TGTGCCAGCAGCTTGTGGGGGACAGGGACACACGAGCAGTACTTC CASSLWGTGTHEQYF
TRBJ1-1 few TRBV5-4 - TGTGCCAGCAGCTTGGCCGGGGCGGGGCAGGTTTGGACTGAAGCTTTCTTT CASSLAGAGQVWTEAFF
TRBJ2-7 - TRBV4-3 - TGCGCCAGCAGCCAAGATCTTTCTAGCGTATCCTACGAGCAGTACTTC CASSQDLSSVSYEQYF
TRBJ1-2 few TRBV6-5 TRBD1 TGTGCCAGCAGTAAACAGGGGGCCTATGGCTACACCTTC CASSKQGAYGYTF
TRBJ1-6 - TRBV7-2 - TGTGCCAGCAGAGAGTCGTGGTATAATTCACCCCTCCACTTT CASRESWYNSPLHF
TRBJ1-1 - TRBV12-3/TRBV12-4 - TGTGCCAGCCAGCGTGAGCGGGCCACTGAAGCTTTCTTT CASQRERATEAFF
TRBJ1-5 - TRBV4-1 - TGCGCCAGCAGCCAAGACGACTGGGGCAGCAATCAGCCCCAGCATTTT CASSQDDWGSNQPQHF
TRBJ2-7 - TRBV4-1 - TGCGCCAGCAGCCCTCAATCGAGGACAGACGTCTACGAGCAGTACTTC CASSPQSRTDVYEQYF
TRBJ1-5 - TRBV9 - TGTGCCAGCAGCGTTGGACTGGCTAGCAATCAGCCCCAGCATTTT CASSVGLASNQPQHF
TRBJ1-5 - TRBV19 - TGTGCCAGTAGTTCTGTTAGCAATCAGCCCCAGCATTTT CASSSVSNQPQHF
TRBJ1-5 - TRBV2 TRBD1 TGTGCCAGCAGATTAGGACAGGGCAATCAGCCCCAGCATTTT CASRLGQGNQPQHF
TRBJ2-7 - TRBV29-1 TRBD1 TGCAGCGTTACATCGACAGGGTCCTCCTACGAGCAGTACTTC CSVTSTGSSYEQYF
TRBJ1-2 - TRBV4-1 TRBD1 TGCGCCAGCAGCCCCAACCCGGACAGGTACTATGGCTACACCTTC CASSPNPDRYYGYTF
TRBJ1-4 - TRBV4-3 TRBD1 TGCGCCAGCAGCCAAGATCTGACAGGGAGTGTAAAACTGTTTTTT CASSQDLTGSVKLFF
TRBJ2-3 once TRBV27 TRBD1 TGTGCCAGCAGTTCTGACAGGGGATCTAGCACAGATACGCAGTATTTT CASSSDRGSSTDTQYF
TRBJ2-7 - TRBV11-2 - TGTGCCAGCAGCTTCGGACGGGACTCCTACGAGCAGTACTTC CASSFGRDSYEQYF
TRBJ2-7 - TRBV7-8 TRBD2 TGTGCCAGCAGCCTCGATAGCGGGGGGAGCTCCTACGAGCAGTACTTC CASSLDSGGSSYEQYF
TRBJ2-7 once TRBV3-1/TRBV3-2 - TGTGCCAGCAGCCAAGCCTCCGAGCAGTACTTC CASSQASEQYF
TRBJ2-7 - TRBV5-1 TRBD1 TGCGCCAGCAGCTTGGAAGGGGGCGCGTCCTACGAGCAGTACTTC CASSLEGGASYEQYF
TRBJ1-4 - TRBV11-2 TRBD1 TGTGCCAGCAGCACCTCGGACAGGGGCACTAATGAAAAACTGTTTTTT CASSTSDRGTNEKLFF
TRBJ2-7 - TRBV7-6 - TGTGCCAGCAGCTCACAGGAGGGGCTGCGGGTTTACGAGCAGTACTTC CASSSQEGLRVYEQYF
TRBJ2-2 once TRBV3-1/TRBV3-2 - TGTGCCAGCAGCCATACGAACACCGGGGAGCTGTTTTTT CASSHTNTGELFF
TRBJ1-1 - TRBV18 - TGTGCCAGCTATGAGGGAAGGAACACTGAAGCTTTCTTT CASYEGRNTEAFF
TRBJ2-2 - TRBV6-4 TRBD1 TGTGCCAGCAGCCGAGGACAGGGCGGGAACACCGGGGAGCTGTTTTTT CASSRGQGGNTGELFF
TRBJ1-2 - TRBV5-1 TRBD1 TGCGCCAGCAGCATAGGGACAGGGGAGGGCTACACCTTC CASSIGTGEGYTF
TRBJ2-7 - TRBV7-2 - TGTGCCAGCAGCTTAGCGGTCAGTATCTACGAGCAGTACTTC CASSLAVSIYEQYF